This is a list of T cell receptor beta chains from one sample in a study of blood T cells in healthy people across ages. TCRdb analysed the 5' RACE reads with MiXCR anew, one entry per CDR3 protein. Counted here are about 1.6 million distinct CDR3 sequences, 30% to 40% occurring once; the ten biggest clones make up 11%. The specimen was blood. Receptors were obtained from a woman aged 25-40 years in good health. The CDR3 runs from the conserved cysteine through the conserved F or W. Fields, in order: CDR3 protein, CDR3 DNA, D gene, V gene, clone size, J gene. The D gene is left open where the match is weak. Not every row has a clone size; where given, it reads once, few, many or a size class.

CDR3: CASRPWEGTDTQYF
DNA: TGTGCCAGCAGGCCCTGGGAGGGCACAGATACGCAGTATTTT
D: NA
V: TRBV12-3/TRBV12-4
size: NA
J: TRBJ2-3

CDR3: CASSLVSGSYGYTF
DNA: TGCGCCAGCAGCTTGGTTTCAGGGTCCTATGGCTACACCTTC
D: NA
V: TRBV5-1
size: few
J: TRBJ1-2

CDR3: CASSEGSYEQYF
DNA: TGTGCCAGCAGTGAAGGCAGCTACGAGCAGTACTTC
D: NA
V: TRBV25-1
size: many
J: TRBJ2-7

CDR3: CASSPGGGPTGELFF
DNA: TGTGCCAGCAGTCCAGGTGGGGGACCCACCGGGGAGCTGTTTTTT
D: NA
V: TRBV12-3/TRBV12-4
size: NA
J: TRBJ2-2

CDR3: CSAGGSSYNEQFF
DNA: TGCAGTGCTGGCGGGAGCTCCTACAATGAGCAGTTCTTC
D: TRBD2
V: TRBV20-1
size: few
J: TRBJ2-1

CDR3: CASTLGQGAGNEQFF
DNA: TGTGCCAGCACCCTGGGACAGGGGGCAGGAAATGAGCAGTTCTTC
D: TRBD1
V: TRBV27
size: NA
J: TRBJ2-1

CDR3: CASSLGTSGRIRETQYF
DNA: TGTGCCAGCAGTCTCGGGACTAGCGGGAGGATTAGGGAGACCCAGTACTTC
D: TRBD2
V: TRBV12-3/TRBV12-4
size: many
J: TRBJ2-5

CDR3: CASSWRGDQVGYTF
DNA: TGTGCCAGCAGCTGGAGAGGGGATCAGGTTGGCTACACCTTC
D: NA
V: TRBV7-9
size: NA
J: TRBJ1-2

CDR3: CASSTVGLNADTQYF
DNA: TGTGCCAGCAGCACCGTCGGACTCAATGCAGATACGCAGTATTTT
D: NA
V: TRBV11-2
size: once
J: TRBJ2-3

CDR3: CASSRTRAAYEQYF
DNA: TGTGCCAGCAGTAGGACGCGGGCTGCCTACGAGCAGTACTTC
D: NA
V: TRBV13
size: many
J: TRBJ2-7

CDR3: CSPGQGLYEQYF
DNA: TGCAGCCCGGGACAGGGTCTATACGAGCAGTACTTC
D: TRBD1
V: TRBV20-1
size: NA
J: TRBJ2-7

CDR3: CASSFPGQIEKETQYF
DNA: TGTGCCAGCAGCTTCCCGGGACAGATCGAGAAAGAGACCCAGTACTTC
D: TRBD1
V: TRBV9
size: NA
J: TRBJ2-5

CDR3: CASSHLAGGYTDTQYF
DNA: TGTGCCAGCAGCCACTTAGCGGGGGGATACACAGATACGCAGTATTTT
D: TRBD2
V: TRBV14
size: NA
J: TRBJ2-3

CDR3: CASSYSIKADTQYF
DNA: TGTGCCAGCAGTTACTCGATCAAAGCTGATACGCAGTATTTT
D: NA
V: TRBV6-5
size: NA
J: TRBJ2-3

CDR3: CATRTSDKNIQYF
DNA: TGTGCCACCCGGACTAGCGACAAAAACATTCAGTACTTC
D: TRBD2
V: TRBV6-6
size: few
J: TRBJ2-4

CDR3: CAWSVLYEQYF
DNA: TGTGCCTGGAGTGTACTGTACGAGCAGTACTTC
D: NA
V: TRBV30
size: many
J: TRBJ2-7

CDR3: CASSLGGHPTEAFF
DNA: TGTGCCAGCAGCTTAGGGGGGCACCCCACTGAAGCTTTCTTT
D: NA
V: TRBV7-2
size: few
J: TRBJ1-1

CDR3: CASSVGTLQETQYF
DNA: TGTGCCAGCAGTGTGGGGACCCTCCAAGAGACCCAGTACTTC
D: NA
V: TRBV2
size: NA
J: TRBJ2-5

CDR3: CASSIWTADEQFF
DNA: TGTGCCAGTAGTATCTGGACGGCGGATGAGCAGTTCTTC
D: NA
V: TRBV19
size: once
J: TRBJ2-1

CDR3: CASSQTPRQGLTPYNEQFF
DNA: TGCGCCAGCAGCCAAACCCCTAGGCAGGGCCTAACCCCTTACAATGAGCAGTTCTTC
D: NA
V: TRBV4-1
size: few
J: TRBJ2-1

CDR3: CASTEIGGTEAFF
DNA: TGTGCCAGCACCGAAATAGGGGGGACTGAAGCTTTCTTT
D: NA
V: TRBV25-1
size: NA
J: TRBJ1-1

CDR3: CASSEMGTGAYNEQFF
DNA: TGTGCCAGCAGTGAGATGGGGACAGGGGCCTACAATGAGCAGTTCTTC
D: TRBD1
V: TRBV25-1
size: NA
J: TRBJ2-1

CDR3: CASSEVRVAGGLGTQYF
DNA: TGCGCCAGCAGTGAAGTCCGGGTAGCGGGAGGCCTGGGGACCCAGTACTTC
D: TRBD2
V: TRBV10-2
size: NA
J: TRBJ2-5

CDR3: CASSRSPTGFYEQYF
DNA: TGTGCCAGCAGCCGGAGCCCTACGGGATTCTACGAGCAGTACTTC
D: NA
V: TRBV9
size: NA
J: TRBJ2-7

CDR3: CASSLRRDSSTDTQYF
DNA: TGTGCCAGCAGCTTGAGGCGGGACAGCTCCACAGATACGCAGTATTTT
D: NA
V: TRBV5-4
size: NA
J: TRBJ2-3

CDR3: CATSRDRSSGLIETQYF
DNA: TGTGCCACCAGCAGAGATCGGAGTAGCGGTCTTATAGAGACCCAGTACTTC
D: NA
V: TRBV15
size: NA
J: TRBJ2-5

CDR3: CSARALAETDTQYF
DNA: TGCAGTGCTAGAGCCCTAGCGGAGACAGATACGCAGTATTTT
D: TRBD2
V: TRBV20-1
size: NA
J: TRBJ2-3

CDR3: CASSVAQGTGYNEQFF
DNA: TGTGCCAGCAGCGTAGCTCAAGGGACAGGATACAATGAGCAGTTCTTC
D: TRBD1
V: TRBV9
size: few
J: TRBJ2-1

CDR3: CATSRDLESPNYSPLHF
DNA: TGTGCCACCAGCAGAGATCTTGAGTCTCCGAATTATTCACCCCTCCACTTT
D: NA
V: TRBV15
size: many
J: TRBJ1-6

CDR3: CASSFSRSNYGYTF
DNA: TGTGCCAGCAGCTTTAGTCGCTCCAACTATGGCTACACCTTC
D: NA
V: TRBV7-2
size: NA
J: TRBJ1-2

CDR3: CASSKGQGNSYEQYF
DNA: TGTGCCAGCAGTAAGGGACAGGGGAACTCCTACGAGCAGTATTTC
D: TRBD1
V: TRBV12-3/TRBV12-4
size: NA
J: TRBJ2-7

CDR3: CASSSSLNQPQHF
DNA: TGTGCCAGCAGCAGCAGTCTCAATCAGCCCCAGCATTTT
D: NA
V: TRBV11-2
size: NA
J: TRBJ1-5

CDR3: CASSQELAGLAGALQETQYF
DNA: TGTGCCAGCAGCCAAGAATTAGCGGGGCTAGCGGGGGCTCTCCAAGAGACCCAGTACTTC
D: TRBD2
V: TRBV3-1
size: few
J: TRBJ2-5

CDR3: CASTVEGGYGYTF
DNA: TGTGCCAGCACCGTTGAGGGGGGCTATGGCTACACCTTC
D: NA
V: TRBV9
size: NA
J: TRBJ1-2

CDR3: CASSPLRGRTGELFF
DNA: TGTGCCAGCAGCCCCCTCCGGGGGAGGACCGGGGAGCTGTTTTTT
D: NA
V: TRBV7-9
size: NA
J: TRBJ2-2

CDR3: CASNMGSHGYTF
DNA: TGTGCCAGCAATATGGGGTCGCATGGCTACACCTTC
D: NA
V: TRBV28
size: NA
J: TRBJ1-2

CDR3: CASSPGIGTDTQYF
DNA: TGTGCCAGCAGCCCCGGGATTGGCACAGATACGCAGTATTTT
D: NA
V: TRBV12-3/TRBV12-4
size: many
J: TRBJ2-3

CDR3: CSATDRGDTEAFF
DNA: TGCAGCGCCACAGACAGGGGGGACACTGAAGCTTTCTTT
D: TRBD1
V: TRBV29-1
size: NA
J: TRBJ1-1

CDR3: CASSYRPGTSYEQYF
DNA: TGTGCCAGCAGCTATAGGCCAGGGACCTCCTACGAGCAGTACTTC
D: NA
V: TRBV5-4
size: few
J: TRBJ2-7

CDR3: CASSVRVAGGTDAQYF
DNA: TGTGCCAGCAGCGTCAGGGTGGCGGGGGGCACAGATGCGCAGTATTTT
D: TRBD2
V: TRBV5-5
size: NA
J: TRBJ2-3

CDR3: CSANRETQFF
DNA: TGCAGTGCCAACAGGGAGACCCAGTTCTTC
D: NA
V: TRBV20-1
size: few
J: TRBJ2-1

CDR3: CASSEVGGGASEQFF
DNA: TGTGCCAGCAGTGAAGTCGGCGGGGGGGCCTCTGAGCAGTTCTTC
D: TRBD2
V: TRBV6-1
size: NA
J: TRBJ2-1

CDR3: CATSRTKTYEQYF
DNA: TGTGCCACTTCTCGGACGAAGACCTACGAGCAGTACTTC
D: NA
V: TRBV12-3/TRBV12-4
size: NA
J: TRBJ2-7

CDR3: CSARHGRISSGNTIYF
DNA: TGCAGTGCTAGACACGGGCGGATAAGCTCTGGAAACACCATATATTTT
D: NA
V: TRBV20-1
size: NA
J: TRBJ1-3

CDR3: CSVGSGKYNEQFF
DNA: TGCAGCGTTGGGAGCGGAAAATACAATGAGCAGTTCTTC
D: NA
V: TRBV29-1
size: few
J: TRBJ2-1

CDR3: CAGKQGMTDTQYF
DNA: TGCGCCGGCAAACAGGGAATGACAGATACGCAGTATTTT
D: NA
V: TRBV10-1
size: few
J: TRBJ2-3

CDR3: CASSTNLAGGPGEQFF
DNA: TGTGCCAGCAGCACCAATCTAGCGGGAGGGCCTGGTGAGCAGTTCTTC
D: TRBD2
V: TRBV7-3
size: few
J: TRBJ2-1

CDR3: CSAGGGDGHMNTEAFF
DNA: TGCAGTGCTGGGGGAGGAGACGGCCACATGAACACTGAAGCTTTCTTT
D: NA
V: TRBV20-1
size: few
J: TRBJ1-1

CDR3: CASATGINEKLFF
DNA: TGTGCCAGCGCCACGGGGATTAATGAAAAACTGTTTTTT
D: NA
V: TRBV12-3/TRBV12-4
size: NA
J: TRBJ1-4

CDR3: CASSPSGRGEQYF
DNA: TGTGCCAGCAGTCCATCCGGGAGGGGCGAGCAGTACTTC
D: TRBD2
V: TRBV27
size: medium-sized
J: TRBJ2-7

CDR3: CASSLAPGVYYNEQFF
DNA: TGTGCCAGCAGCTTGGCCCCGGGAGTTTATTACAATGAGCAGTTCTTC
D: NA
V: TRBV5-5
size: few
J: TRBJ2-1

CDR3: CASSSQTGKQETQYF
DNA: TGTGCCAGCAGTTCCCAGACAGGGAAGCAAGAGACCCAGTACTTC
D: TRBD1
V: TRBV28
size: few
J: TRBJ2-5

CDR3: CASSVDTGGYTDTQYF
DNA: TGTGCCAGCAGCGTAGATACCGGGGGCTACACAGATACGCAGTATTTT
D: NA
V: TRBV9
size: NA
J: TRBJ2-3

CDR3: CSARISGGSDTQYF
DNA: TGCAGTGCTAGAATTAGCGGGGGCTCAGATACGCAGTATTTT
D: TRBD2
V: TRBV20-1
size: NA
J: TRBJ2-3

CDR3: CASSQVTGTTEAFF
DNA: TGTGCCAGCAGCCAAGTGACAGGGACCACTGAAGCTTTCTTT
D: TRBD1
V: TRBV3-1
size: NA
J: TRBJ1-1